This TCR beta chain was sequenced during a study of blood T cell repertoires in COVID-19. The germline V gene encodes CDR1 SNHLY and CDR2 FYNNEI. The V and J ends lost 7 bases and 3 bases respectively, with 14 bases between them. The CDR3 length is 14 residues. The repertoire was sequenced with immunoSEQ multiplex PCR; TCRdb's copy has only in-frame clones and lacks some. The table lists some 290,000 clones, 65% to 90% of them singletons, with 2.5% to 3% in the top ten. This TCR came from a woman aged 60-75 years with active or convalescent COVID-19. The rearrangement links TRBV2 to TRBJ2-3; the D gene is possibly TRBD2 (6 bases). Sequencing used peripheral blood. The CDR3 sequence is CASMGGATTDTQYF. In nucleotides, the CDR3 is TGTGCCAGCATGGGCGGGGCGACAACAGATACGCAGTATTTT.